This TCR beta chain was found in a study of cytomegalovirus exposure and HLA in healthy donors (TCRdb year 2017). Background on the whole study: According to an earlier analysis of around 600 of the donors, about 179 million T cells yielded over 100 million unique TCR beta sequences and less than 300 Gb of sequence data. Alongside the repertoire data, information on donor age, sex, ethnicity and CMV serostatus was compiled. Among some 400 genotyped donors of the cohort, an average of around 220,000 unique TCR beta nucleotide sequences was sequenced per donor, of which roughly 17% were non-productive. Along with the roughly 670-subject first cohort, a separate validation cohort of around 120 different subjects was used. A later analysis re-examined previously published TCR beta repertoires from more than 600 donors and added high-resolution HLA genotyping to investigate patterns of TCR occurrence. The study profiled the T cell repertoires of fewer than 850 subjects by immunosequencing and related them to cytomegalovirus serostatus. All discovery cohort repertoires had been generated on a single sequencing platform. Typing coverage differed by locus: A, B, C, DRB1 and DQB1 were typed in roughly 629-630 donors, DQA1 in 500 to 550, DPA1 in some 600, and DPB1 in just under 480. In an earlier analysis of more than 550 of the donors, high-throughput TCR beta sequencing was used to judge whether each TCR beta V gene segment behaved as functional or pseudogenic. An early release covering approximately 600 HLA-typed donors comprised about 290 gigabases of sequencing data and about 90 million unique TCR sequences. The study was designed to test whether signatures of past pathogen exposure could be identified by cataloging public T cell receptors. Genome-wide SNP genotypes for about 55% of the roughly 670 donors were used in a later genetic analysis, which treated that subset as a discovery cohort. Rather than using new phenotypic data, the later analysis identified candidate immune exposures from TCR beta sequences and from how often those sequences occurred across donors. The genetic ancestry cluster associated with self-reported Caucasian donors included around 76% of the roughly 360 genotyped donors. High-throughput TCR immunosequencing, statistical association of individual TCRs with disease status, and machine learning were combined to predict cytomegalovirus infection status. Both class I and class II loci were covered by HLA typing, at four-digit resolution. Because of strong linkage in the cohort, four to six DR-DQ haplotypes were treated as single units for association and clustering. General findings and caveats noted by the study authors: In a later analysis, the rate of TCR association differed among HLA loci, with DRB1 alleles having the most associated TCRs and HLA-C alleles having the fewest. A cluster of highly shared sequence variants was judged likely to be a technical artifact of the sequencing pipeline. When HLA alleles, especially DR and DQ, strongly co-occurred, attributing TCR associations to individual alleles was difficult. The authors suggested that the approach could potentially be extended to other disease states and immunological phenotypes. A later analysis reported that several top co-occurrence clusters appeared linked to parvovirus B19, influenza, CMV and Epstein-Barr virus. According to a later genetic analysis, donors in an Asian-associated ancestry cluster had fewer N-insertions in productive TCRs than the roughly 700-donor mean. The only immune exposure information available for the cohort was CMV serostatus. In a later analysis, some 18,000 TCR beta sequences were associated with specific HLA alleles at a false discovery rate of 0.05. The 87-base-pair reads could not distinguish some IMGT-functional V segments, including TRBV6-2 and TRBV6-3, so those segments were excluded. The classifier was reported to diagnose cytomegalovirus status with high specificity and sensitivity in both the original cohort and the validation cohort. A further reported finding was that TCR beta sequences accurately predicted the HLA-A and HLA-B alleles for most subjects in the first cohort. Sequencing depth was assumed to be roughly uniform across donors in the presence/absence analyses, though that assumption may not hold. Most TCR sequences were observed very rarely across donors, whereas some public TCRs were present in many individuals. Because some donors lacked HLA typing at each locus, the association tests relied only on the typed subset. The cohort was sequenced for TCR beta chains only, and without alpha or paired-chain data the features that could be detected were limited. Correlated functional status among segregating V segments might reflect linkage disequilibrium, but an unknown experimental factor could not be ruled out. An earlier analysis of several hundred of the donors showed that most TCR beta V segments appeared in productive rearrangements either about 90% or about 30% of the time, which broadly matched IMGT annotations. In a later analysis, HLA-associated TCR beta chains were found to be more clonally expanded and to have lower generation probabilities than equally common non-associated chains. V-gene and J-gene trimming of TCR beta chains was associated with a missense DCLRE1C variant in a later genetic analysis, and the association was replicated in an independent cohort. The study gave a list of 150 to 200 TCR beta chains associated with cytomegalovirus. Some 15 rarely observed V segments, including chromosome 9 orphons, were excluded from the earlier analysis of approximately 600 of the donors because counts were too low. Three of the identified cytomegalovirus-associated TCR beta chains were confirmed in vitro to be specific for cytomegalovirus antigens. In a later analysis, most CMV-associated TCR beta chains were found to appear HLA-restricted, with HLA associations seemingly driven largely by CMV exposure.

The library was generated by the immunoSEQ multiplex PCR assay. For the multiplex PCR, a mixture combining 60 forward primers for TCR Vbeta segments and 13 reverse primers for TCR Jbeta segments was used. Amplification of the CDR3 region of rearranged TCR beta genes was performed with a multiplex PCR assay on genomic DNA. The Illumina HiSeq System was used to sequence the amplified TCR beta libraries as 87-base-pair reads. On the authors' methods: Across the 666 repertoires, a later analysis counted about 81 million unique TCR beta chains, around 11 million of which were shared by at least two donors. Raw reads were error-corrected and collapsed into unique sequences with a nearest-neighbor algorithm that merged closely related sequences to remove PCR and sequencing errors. CDR3 sequences were aligned to IMGT reference sequences to assign V, D and J gene segments. Each retained sequence needed at least a six-nucleotide match to both a V gene segment and a J gene segment. A rearrangement was called productive if the CDR3 had no stop codons and remained in frame with V and J, and every other rearrangement was called non-productive. Following IMGT convention, CDR3 was defined as the stretch from the second conserved V-encoded cysteine to the conserved J-encoded phenylalanine. The earlier analysis of 550 to 650 of the donors excluded any sequence lacking an unambiguous match to a single V gene segment. In an earlier analysis of a few hundred of the donors, V segments were called functional above 56.7% productive rearrangements and were called segregating when the between-donor standard deviation exceeded 5%. A statistical classification framework was built for diagnosing cytomegalovirus status from the catalog of TCR beta chain sequences. A later analysis assigned V and J genes by comparing TCR nucleotide sequences with IMGT/GENE-DB human TR gene sequences. In a later analysis, CDR3 sequences and most-parsimonious VDJ recombination scenarios were assigned using the TCRdist pipeline. A later analysis defined each TCR beta chain by its CDR3 amino acid sequence plus V-gene family, and excluded reads lacking a unique V-gene family. A later analysis removed 550 to 700 highly shared, low-generation-probability nucleotide sequences to deal with suspected cross-contamination and a sequencing artifact. In a later analysis, a clonal expansion index was calculated for each public chain from normalized within-repertoire ranks of inferred template counts. Generation probabilities in a later analysis came from a VDJ recombination model fitted to out-of-frame rearrangements, and those results were checked against IGoR. Hypergeometric tests were used in a later analysis to score TCR-TCR, TCR-HLA and TCR-CMV co-occurrence, with a repertoire-size bias correction applied to the TCR pairs. To estimate false discovery rates, a later analysis permuted the HLA or CMV assignments 20 times. In a later analysis, co-occurring TCRs were grouped with DBSCAN, and TCRdist sequence similarity was added when clustering was performed within HLA-allele-positive subsets. Repertoires with fewer than 30,000 or more than 120,000 public chains were left out of co-occurrence clustering, as were about 5 repertoires with anomalous nucleotide sharing. In TCRdb, the immuneACCESS table is reduced to in-frame sequences with V and J assigned. These tables do not hold every clone; where another copy was compared, an unresolved V gene accounts for under half, and the others remain unexplained. V and J calls and clone size are copied from that table; D and trimming were computed from the DNA. This sample comprises some 110,000 clones, 60% to 80% of them detected only once. Together, the top ten hold around 4.9% of the sample.

The germline V gene specifies MDHEN as CDR1 and SYDVKM as CDR2. V loses 5 bases at its end and J loses 5 bases; junction bases beyond the gene matches: 10. Measured from the cysteine to the phenylalanine, the CDR3 is 15 residues long. The kept DNA is CDR3 alone, 45 bases in frame from the first base. In total, 666 healthy bone marrow donors made up the cohort. Cohort members were all nominally healthy when sampled, although unrecorded immune exposures were likely present. The donor was CMV seropositive and was included in the group of some 290 seropositive cohort members. Each donor provided a peripheral blood sample, and peripheral blood mononuclear cells were used for TCR beta sequencing. Genomic DNA was extracted from the blood cell samples with the Qiagen DNeasy Blood Extraction Kit. About this clone itself: Its antigen is not yet known. The input lacks base qualities; no much larger clone sits a single base away.

Sample: PBMCs. The chain uses TRBV28 and TRBJ2-7; 9 bases in between match TRBD2. The TCR was taken from a man aged 45-65 years in good health and CMV-seropositive. The DNA sequence follows: TGTGCCAGCAGTCCTGGGGGACTAGCTATCCACGAGCAGTACTTC. Translated, this is CASSPGGLAIHEQYF.